Listed here are 27 T cell receptor beta chains from one sample, sequenced in a study of regulatory T cells in long-lasting Graves disease (dated by TCRdb to the early 2020s). The library was produced with multiplex PCR. Sequencing instrument: Illumina HiSeq 4000. TCR beta libraries were built with iRepertoire HTBI primers and Arm-PCR amplification of CDR3 regions. TCRdb reworked the public reads: Q25 trimming with fastp, MiXCR clone assembly, productive beta chains retained. Rows with a matching CDR3 protein are joined into one entry that keeps the most common DNA and genes. The sample includes hundreds of thousands of distinct CDR3 sequences, with approximately 12% observed a single time. The top ten clonotypes cover 10% of the sample. In light of the paper, this sample's time point label describes: newly diagnosed GD, antithyroid drugs for less than 3 months. For both TCR sequencing and RNA sequencing, RNA was extracted from PBMCs in TRIzol.

This sample also appeared in a second study, on T cells in Graves' hyperthyroidism and ophthalmopathy.

This specimen consisted of peripheral blood mononuclear cells (PBMCs), obtained at new diagnosis, from a patient treated with antithyroid drugs. The receptors stem from a man aged 30 to 45 with Graves disease. Donor details come from another sample of the same person, matched by shared clones.

This clonotype was counted ten times or more. The chain carries TRBV20-1 and TRBJ1-4; D is undetermined. CDR1 and CDR2 (germline): DFQATT, SNEGSKA (reference sequence). V was clipped by 5 bases and J by 6 bases, with 16 bases between them. This CDR3 region has 14 residues. The CDR3 is CSASSQVGDEKLFF. DNA of the CDR3: TGCAGTGCTTCGAGTCAGGTCGGGGATGAAAAACTGTTTTTT.

This clonotype was seen repeatedly, ten times or more. The V and J genes are TRBV12-5 and TRBJ2-3; perhaps D is TRBD1 or TRBD2 (5 bases each). The CDR3 loop spans 17 amino acids. V shed 2 bases and J shed 2 bases, with 17 bases lying between them. The germline gives CDR1 LGHNT, CDR2 FRNRAP. The CDR3 coding sequence is TGTGCTAGTGGTTTGAAGCCCGGGACCCACTACACAGATACGCAGTATTTT. Translated: CASGLKPGTHYTDTQYF.

This clonotype was counted many times. The V and J genes are TRBV30 and TRBJ2-7; a possible D gene is TRBD2 (5 bases). The CDR3 spans 13 residues. With 1 base removed from V and 0 bases from J, the gap between germline ends came to 7 bases. Per the germline V gene, CDR1 is GTSNPN and CDR2 is SVGIG (reference sequence). The CDR3 DNA reads TGTGCCTGGAGTGCCGGACTCTCCTACGAGCAGTACTTC. Its protein is CAWSAGLSYEQYF.

This clonotype was seen a handful of times. The chain has TRBV24-1 and TRBJ1-2; D unresolved. Per the germline V gene, CDR1 is KGHDR and CDR2 is SFDVKD. With 8 bases removed from V and 2 bases from J, the gap between germline ends came to 11 bases. The CDR3 runs to 13 residues. The CDR3 DNA reads as TGTGCCACCAAACGAAGGACGAACTATGGCTACACCTTC. Residues: CATKRRTNYGYTF.

There are many counts of this clonotype. The rearrangement uses TRBV30 and TRBJ1-2; no clear D gene. Germline CDR1 and CDR2: GTSNPN and SVGIG (reference sequence). This CDR3 comprises 10 residues. Trimming removed 5 bases at V and 6 bases at J, with 7 bases between. CDR3 region: CAWRAHGYTF. The CDR3 DNA sequence: TGTGCCTGGCGTGCCCATGGCTACACCTTC. Full variable domain (outside the CDR3, taken from reference TRBV30 and TRBJ1-2): SQTIHQWPATLVQPVGSPLSLECTVEGTSNPNLYWYRQAAGRGLQLLFYSVGIGQISSEVPQNLSASRPQDRQFILSSKKLLLSDSGFYLCAWRAHGYTFGSGTRLTVV.

This clonotype came up many times. The chain combines TRBV10-1 with TRBJ2-7; D call uncertain. This CDR3 spans 14 amino acids. Germline CDR1 is WNHNN and CDR2 is SYGVQD (reference sequence). V lost 4 bases and J 2 bases, leaving 12 bases between the germline ends. CDR3 sequence reads: CASSAGAGPYEQYF. CDR3 coding DNA: TGCGCCAGCAGTGCAGGAGCCGGGCCCTACGAGCAGTACTTC.

Comment on this clonotype: Given a much more abundant clone one base away, this may be a read error. The rearrangement uses TRBV20-1 and TRBJ2-3; TRBD2 matches 10 bases. Germline V gene data show CDR1 as DFQATT and CDR2 as SNEGSKA (reference sequence). This CDR3 is 18 amino acids long. CDR3 in amino acids: CSARGRPPGTSVTDMQYF. DNA for the CDR3: TGCAGTGCTAGAGGCAGACCCCCCGGGACTAGCGTCACAGATATGCAGTATTTT.

This clonotype has a count of ten or more. V gene TRBV12-3 or TRBV12-4 combines with J gene TRBJ1-1; 8 bases match TRBD1. With 7 bases clipped from V and 7 bases from J, the junction kept 8 bases outside the gene matches. This CDR3 has 13 residues. The CDR3 DNA sequence: TGTGCCAGCATCCCCCAGGGGGCAGGTGAAGCTTTCTTT. It specifies CASIPQGAGEAFF.

This clonotype occurred a few times. The chain employs TRBV7-9 and TRBJ2-3; D may be TRBD2 (6 bases). CDR1 SEHNR and CDR2 FQNEAQ come from the germline V gene (reference sequence). CDR3 size: 17 residues. The V end was cut by 5 bases, the J end by 3 bases, with 21 bases between. The chain's CDR3 is CASSHISRESRTDTQYF. The DNA of the CDR3 is TGTGCCAGCAGCCACATCTCGCGGGAATCTAGGACAGATACGCAGTATTTT.

Points on this clonotype: The junction differs from germline at one of its ends, possibly a read error. This chain links TRBV6-5 with TRBJ2-5; D remains ambiguous. CDR3 length equals 13 residues. CDR1 MNHEY and CDR2 SVGAGI come from the germline V gene. CDR3 DNA sequence: TGTGCCAGCGGTTTCGGATTTCAAGAGACCCGGTACTTC. Encoded protein: CASGFGFQETRYF.

This clonotype was counted between two and nine times. The junction differs from germline at one of its ends, possibly a read error. The CDR3 here is CASRPRSGSSYNEQSF. The DNA of the CDR3 is TGTGCCAGCAGGCCTAGAAGCGGGAGCTCCTACAATGAGCAGTCCTTC. This chain connects TRBV7-9 to TRBJ2-1; 8 positions match TRBD2. The CDR3 extends over 16 amino acids. Per germline, CDR1 SEHNR and CDR2 FQNEAQ (reference sequence).

V usage is TRBV20-1 and J usage is TRBJ2-3, with 7 positions matching TRBD2. CDR3 size: 14 residues. CDR1 DFQATT and CDR2 SNEGSKA come from the germline V gene (reference sequence). This CDR3 is CRPFGGGNTDTQYF. CDR3 DNA sequence: TGCAGGCCCTTCGGCGGGGGTAACACAGATACGCAGTATTTT.

This clonotype was seen a handful of times. The V and J genes are TRBV12-3 or TRBV12-4 and TRBJ1-2, with 8 bases that match TRBD1. Germline trimming cut 4 bases from V and 4 bases from J; bases unmatched to any gene: 8. The CDR3 covers 15 residues. CDR3 region: CASSSLMTGVYGYTF. The CDR3 DNA follows: TGTGCCAGCAGTTCCCTAATGACAGGGGTCTATGGCTACACCTTC.

This clonotype has more than one count but fewer than ten. This chain connects TRBV10-3 to TRBJ2-7, with TRBD1 matching 9 bases. Germline V gene lookup returns CDR1 ENHRY and CDR2 SYGVKD. The V and J ends lost 3 bases and 4 bases, in that order; junction bases with no gene match: 4. This CDR3 is 14 amino acids long. This chain's CDR3 is CAISDGTGNYEQYF. The CDR3 nucleotides are TGTGCCATCAGTGATGGGACAGGGAATTACGAGCAGTACTTC.

This clonotype came up a few times. This chain links TRBV5-1 with TRBJ2-1; D unresolved. Trimming removed 2 bases at V and 6 bases at J, with 12 bases between. The germline CDR1 and CDR2 sequences are SGHRS and YFSETQ. The CDR3 length is 14 residues. CDR3 protein: CASSFVLESNEQFF. In nucleotides, the CDR3 is TGCGCCAGCAGCTTTGTCCTCGAGAGCAATGAGCAGTTCTTC.

Ten or more counts support this clonotype. The chain recombines TRBV12-3 or TRBV12-4 with TRBJ1-5; the D is unclear. This CDR3 spans 12 amino acids. V was shortened by 6 bases and J by 4 bases, with 7 bases between the two germline ends. The CDR3 reads CASSLVNQPQHF. In nucleotides, the CDR3 is TGTGCCAGCAGCCTCGTTAATCAGCCCCAGCATTTT.

In its sample, this clonotype was seen many times. J is TRBJ2-7 and V is TRBV29-1; D unresolved. The CDR3 has 14 amino acids. Germline-derived CDR1 and CDR2 are SQVTM and ANQGSEA. V lost 2 bases and J lost 6, with 17 bases in between. This CDR3 reads CSVEWPSEAFEQYF. The CDR3 DNA sequence: TGCAGCGTTGAATGGCCCAGCGAGGCATTCGAGCAGTACTTC.

In its sample, this clonotype was seen many times. The chain joins TRBV10-3 to TRBJ1-3, with 7 bases aligning to TRBD1. The CDR3 has 13 residues. V was clipped by 8 bases and J by 8 bases; unmatched bases: 9. Germline V gene data show CDR1 as ENHRY and CDR2 as SYGVKD. CDR3 in DNA: TGTGCCATCGCCGGACAGGCGGCCGACACCATATATTTT. Its protein product is CAIAGQAADTIYF.

There are a few counts of this clonotype. V is TRBV20-1 and J is TRBJ2-7; 7 bases fit TRBD1. CDR1 and CDR2 (germline): DFQATT, SNEGSKA (reference sequence). The CDR3 has 14 residues. V shed 0 bases and J 5 bases; nucleotides not matched to a gene: 7. CDR3 residues: CSAREPTGRHEQYF. DNA of the CDR3: TGCAGTGCTAGAGAACCGACAGGGCGCCACGAGCAGTACTTC.

This clonotype has at least ten counts. This chain joins TRBV6-1 and TRBJ1-5, with D unresolved. CDR1 is MNHNS and CDR2 is SASEGT in the germline V gene. Trimming cost V 8 bases and J 6 bases, with 26 bases left between them. The CDR3 loop spans 17 amino acids. CDR3 sequence: CASASRSSSWVGQPQHF. DNA of the CDR3: TGTGCCAGCGCCTCTCGGTCCTCCTCTTGGGTAGGTCAGCCCCAGCATTTT.

This clonotype was observed a few times. The J gene is TRBJ2-5, the V gene TRBV5-1; weak D call: TRBD2 (7 bases). Trimming cost V 2 bases and J 7 bases, with 15 bases left between them. Germline assignment: CDR1 SGHRS and CDR2 YFSETQ. This CDR3 has 14 amino acids. CDR3 residues: CASSFGGGEGTQYF. CDR3 DNA: TGCGCCAGCAGCTTTGGCGGGGGCGAAGGGACCCAGTACTTC.

This clonotype showed up many times. The gene calls are TRBV20-1 and TRBJ2-3; no definite D call. This CDR3 has 13 amino acids. Germline V gene sequence: CDR1 DFQATT, CDR2 SNEGSKA (reference sequence). The V end was cut by 4 bases, the J end by 6 bases, with 14 bases between. CDR3 sequence: CSAKESLGDTQYF. The CDR3 DNA is TGCAGTGCTAAGGAGAGCTTGGGGGATACGCAGTATTTT.

This clonotype was observed at least ten times. The rearrangement uses TRBV6-1 and TRBJ2-5, with D perhaps TRBD1 (8 bases). The CDR3 consists of 16 residues. CDR1 and CDR2 (germline): MNHNS, SASEGT. V was trimmed by 5 bases and J by 5 bases, leaving 21 bases between them. The CDR3 nucleotides are TGTGCCAGCAGTAACCTCCAGGGGGCGCGGGGGGAGACCCAGTACTTC. Protein product: CASSNLQGARGETQYF.

This clonotype was observed many times. The chain has TRBV6-1 and TRBJ2-1, with D possibly matching TRBD2 (5 bases). Germline loops: CDR1 MNHNS, CDR2 SASEGT. V was clipped by 9 bases and J by 4 bases, with 10 bases between them. The CDR3 is 12 amino acids. CDR3: CASFRGYNEQFF. CDR3 DNA: TGTGCCAGTTTCCGGGGTTACAATGAGCAGTTCTTC.

Many counts were recorded for this clonotype. V usage is TRBV10-3 and J usage is TRBJ2-4; tentatively, D is TRBD1 (5 bases). Germline lookup yields CDR1 ENHRY and CDR2 SYGVKD. There are 12 residues in the CDR3. Trimming left V 2 bases short and J 15 bases short, with 14 bases between. This CDR3 reads CAISEGKGIVYF. The CDR3 DNA follows: TGTGCCATCAGTGAGGGGAAGGGGATAGTGTACTTC.

This clonotype was counted at least ten times. The chain uses TRBV12-3 or TRBV12-4 and TRBJ2-1; 8 bases fit TRBD1. This CDR3 has 16 residues. The J segment lost 5 bases and the V segment lost 2 bases, leaving 8 bases of the junction unmatched. CDR3 DNA sequence: TGTGCCAGCAGTTTAACGAGACAGGGGCCCCACAATGAGCAGTTCTTC. This codes for CASSLTRQGPHNEQFF.

There are many counts of this clonotype. CDR3 region: CASSLAGQHGYTF. The CDR3 DNA reads TGTGCCAGCAGTTTGGCAGGGCAACATGGCTACACCTTC. The J gene is TRBJ1-2, the V gene TRBV12-3 or TRBV12-4; TRBD1 is a possible D gene (5 bases). This CDR3 is built from 13 residues. V lost 3 bases, J lost 6 bases, and 11 bases lay in between.